This paragraph reports one T cell receptor beta chain. No antigen is known for it. The sample is drawn from a study of cytomegalovirus exposure and HLA in healthy donors. Study at large: Out of 150 million to 200 million T cells, an earlier analysis found about 120 million unique TCR beta sequences in total.

In the PCR, 60 Vbeta and 13 Jbeta primers were used. Repertoires were generated with immunoSEQ multiplex PCR, while TCRdb's copy carries only in-frame clones and drops some. The repertoire holds more than 95,000 clones, with 76% as singletons. Study findings and constraints: TCR beta V- and J-gene trimming, according to a later analysis, was linked to a missense DCLRE1C variant. Most CMV-associated TCR beta chains appeared HLA-restricted in a later analysis. Analyses of presence and absence presupposed an approximately uniform sequencing depth across donors.

The receptor's source is a man aged 40-49 years in good health and CMV-seropositive. The specimen was PBMCs.

CDR3 sequence: CAISDPSLVGEQFF. CDR3 DNA sequence: TGTGCCATCAGTGACCCCTCACTAGTAGGGGAGCAGTTCTTC. The gene calls are TRBV10-3 and TRBJ2-1, with a tentative D call TRBD2 (5 bases). The ends were cut back, 3 bases at V and 10 bases at J, with 16 bases in the middle. Germline CDR1 and CDR2: ENHRY and SYGVKD. The CDR3 consists of 14 residues.